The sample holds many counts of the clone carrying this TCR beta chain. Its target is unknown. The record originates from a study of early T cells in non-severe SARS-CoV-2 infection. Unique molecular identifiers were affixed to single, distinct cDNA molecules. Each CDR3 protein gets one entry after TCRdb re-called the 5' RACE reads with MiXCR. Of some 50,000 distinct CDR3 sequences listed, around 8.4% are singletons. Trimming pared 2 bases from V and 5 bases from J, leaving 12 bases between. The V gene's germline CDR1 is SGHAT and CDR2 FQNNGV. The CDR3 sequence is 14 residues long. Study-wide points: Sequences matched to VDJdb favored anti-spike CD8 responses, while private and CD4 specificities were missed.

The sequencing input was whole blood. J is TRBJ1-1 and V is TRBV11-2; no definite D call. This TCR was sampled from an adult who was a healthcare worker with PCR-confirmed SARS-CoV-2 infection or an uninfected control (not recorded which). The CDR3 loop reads CASSLSYGVTEAFF. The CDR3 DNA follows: TGTGCCAGCAGCTTAAGCTATGGGGTAACTGAAGCTTTCTTT.